This T cell receptor (beta chain) is drawn from a study of shared clonotypes between healthy human individuals. Study-wide points: Sorted-subset samples were not fully sequenced, rarefaction indicated.

The healthy adult donors were HIV-negative and reported no recent acute infections or vaccinations. Germline CDR1 and CDR2: MGHDK and SYGVNS. V lost 3 bases and J lost 3; bases outside the gene matches: 7. This CDR3 region has 15 residues. A single count supports this clone. The antigen remains undetermined. In the authors' methods: There were no quality scores in the junction-only immunoSEQ sequences, so filtering differed. Only in-frame clones appear in the TCRdb table, and some are missing; sequencing was by immunoSEQ multiplex PCR. Clone size and the V and J calls come from that table; the DNA yielded D and trimming. This sample yields a few million clones, of which 85% to 95% are seen a single time; 0.39% belongs to the top ten.

The chain couples TRBV25-1 to TRBJ2-7, with 8 bases matching TRBD1. Specimen: naive CD4+ T cells from PBMCs. Documented subset: CD45RA+ positively selected. The clonotype was recovered from a man aged 18-30 years in good health. Some clones in this sample may be carry-over from other donors' samples. The CDR3 region has the DNA TGTGCCAGCAGTGACACCGGGACAGGAGGCTACGAGCAGTACTTC. Its protein product is CASSDTGTGGYEQYF.